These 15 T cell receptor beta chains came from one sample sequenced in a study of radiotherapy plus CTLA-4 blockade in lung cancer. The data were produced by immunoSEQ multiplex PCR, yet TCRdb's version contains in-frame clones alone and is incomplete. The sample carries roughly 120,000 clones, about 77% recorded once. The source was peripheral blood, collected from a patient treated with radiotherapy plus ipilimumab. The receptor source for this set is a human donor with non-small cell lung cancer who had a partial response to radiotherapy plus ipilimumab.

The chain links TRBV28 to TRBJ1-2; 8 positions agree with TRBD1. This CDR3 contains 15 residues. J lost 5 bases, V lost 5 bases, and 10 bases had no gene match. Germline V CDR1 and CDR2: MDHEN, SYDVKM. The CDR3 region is CASSGVGTGSYGYTF. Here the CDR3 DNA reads TGTGCCAGCAGTGGGGTTGGGACAGGAAGTTATGGCTACACCTTC.

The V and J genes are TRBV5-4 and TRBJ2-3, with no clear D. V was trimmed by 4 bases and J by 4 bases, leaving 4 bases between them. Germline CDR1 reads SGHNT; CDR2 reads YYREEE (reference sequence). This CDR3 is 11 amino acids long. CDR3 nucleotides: TGTGCCAGCAGCGTCTCAGATACGCAGTATTTT. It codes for CASSVSDTQYF.

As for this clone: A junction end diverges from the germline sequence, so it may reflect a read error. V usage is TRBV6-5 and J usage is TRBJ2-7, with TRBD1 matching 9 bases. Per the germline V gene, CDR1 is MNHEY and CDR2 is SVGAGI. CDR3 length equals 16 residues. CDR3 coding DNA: TGTGCCAGCAGCTACTACTCGGACAGGGGTAGTTACGAGCAGTACTTC. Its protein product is CASSYYSDRGSYEQYF.

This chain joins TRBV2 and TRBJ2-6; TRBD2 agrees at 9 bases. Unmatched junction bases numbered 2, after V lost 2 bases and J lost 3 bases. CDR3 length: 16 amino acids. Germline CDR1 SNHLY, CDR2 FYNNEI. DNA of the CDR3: TGTGCCAGCAGTGAACTAGCGGGATTTGGGGCCAACGTCCTGACTTTC. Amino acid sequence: CASSELAGFGANVLTF. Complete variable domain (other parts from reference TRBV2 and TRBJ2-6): EPEVTQTPSHQVTQMGQEVILRCVPISNHLYFYWYRQILGQKVEFLVSFYNNEISEKSEIFDDQFSVERPDGSNFTLKIRSTKLEDSAMYFCASSELAGFGANVLTFGAGSRLTVL.

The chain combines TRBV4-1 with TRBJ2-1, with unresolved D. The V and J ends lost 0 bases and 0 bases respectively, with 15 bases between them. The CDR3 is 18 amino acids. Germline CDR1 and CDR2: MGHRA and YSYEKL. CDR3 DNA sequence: TGCGCCAGCAGCCAAGAAGCCCCGCCCCGAAGCTCCTACAATGAGCAGTTCTTC. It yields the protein CASSQEAPPRSSYNEQFF.

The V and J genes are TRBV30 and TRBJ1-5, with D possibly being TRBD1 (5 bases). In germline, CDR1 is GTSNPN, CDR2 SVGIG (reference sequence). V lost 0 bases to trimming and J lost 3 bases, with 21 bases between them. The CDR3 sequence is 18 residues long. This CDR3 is CAWSVQVSQAINNQPQHF. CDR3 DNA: TGTGCCTGGAGTGTACAGGTATCACAGGCAATAAACAATCAGCCCCAGCATTTT.

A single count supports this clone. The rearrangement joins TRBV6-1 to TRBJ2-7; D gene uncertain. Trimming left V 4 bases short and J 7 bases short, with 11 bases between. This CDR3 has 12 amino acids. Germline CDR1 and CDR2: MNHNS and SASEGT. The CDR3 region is CASSGELWEQYF. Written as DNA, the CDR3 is TGTGCCAGCAGTGGAGAGTTATGGGAGCAGTACTTC.

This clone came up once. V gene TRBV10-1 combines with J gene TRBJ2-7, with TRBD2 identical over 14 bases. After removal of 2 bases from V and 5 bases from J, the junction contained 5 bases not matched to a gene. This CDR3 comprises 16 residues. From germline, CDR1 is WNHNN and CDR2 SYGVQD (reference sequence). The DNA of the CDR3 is TGCGCCAGCAGTGAGGCGGGACTAGCGGGAGATGACGAGCAGTACGTC. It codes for CASSEAGLAGDDEQYV.

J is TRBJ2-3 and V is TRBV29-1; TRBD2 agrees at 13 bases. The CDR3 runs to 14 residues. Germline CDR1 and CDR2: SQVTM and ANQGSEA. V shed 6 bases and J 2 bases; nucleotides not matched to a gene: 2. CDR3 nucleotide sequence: TGCAGCGTGGGACTAGCGGGACTCACAGATACGCAGTATTTT. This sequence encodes CSVGLAGLTDTQYF.

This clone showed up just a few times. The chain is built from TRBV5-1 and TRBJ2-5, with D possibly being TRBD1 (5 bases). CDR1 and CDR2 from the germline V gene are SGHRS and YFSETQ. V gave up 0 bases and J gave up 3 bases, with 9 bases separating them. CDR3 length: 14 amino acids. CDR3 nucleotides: TGCGCCAGCAGCTTGGGGGGCAGGGAAGAGACCCAGTACTTC. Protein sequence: CASSLGGREETQYF.

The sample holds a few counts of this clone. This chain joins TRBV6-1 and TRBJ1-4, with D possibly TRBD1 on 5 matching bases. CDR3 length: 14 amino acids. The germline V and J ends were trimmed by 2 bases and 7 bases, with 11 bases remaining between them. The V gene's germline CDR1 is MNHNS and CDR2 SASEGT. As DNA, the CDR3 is TGTGCCAGCAGTGAAAGGCGGGGGATTGAAAAACTGTTTTTT. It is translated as CASSERRGIEKLFF.

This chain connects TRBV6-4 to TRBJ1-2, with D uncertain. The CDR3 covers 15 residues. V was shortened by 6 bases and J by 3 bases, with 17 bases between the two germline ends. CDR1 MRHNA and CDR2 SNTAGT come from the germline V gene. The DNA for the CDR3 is TGTGCCAGCAGCCAATCGGACTTCGGGGACTATGGCTACACCTTC. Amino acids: CASSQSDFGDYGYTF.

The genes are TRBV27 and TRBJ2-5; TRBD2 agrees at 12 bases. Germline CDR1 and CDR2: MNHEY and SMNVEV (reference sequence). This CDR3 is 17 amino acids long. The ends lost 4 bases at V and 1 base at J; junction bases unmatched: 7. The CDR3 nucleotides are TGTGCCAGCAGTTACCGGACTAGCGGGATACTCCAAGAGACCCAGTACTTC. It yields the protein CASSYRTSGILQETQYF.

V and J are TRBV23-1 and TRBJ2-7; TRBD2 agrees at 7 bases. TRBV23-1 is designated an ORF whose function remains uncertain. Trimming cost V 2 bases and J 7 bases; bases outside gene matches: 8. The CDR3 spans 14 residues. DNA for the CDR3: TGCGCCAGCAGTCAACCCCGGGGGGTGGGGGAGCAGTACTTC. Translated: CASSQPRGVGEQYF.

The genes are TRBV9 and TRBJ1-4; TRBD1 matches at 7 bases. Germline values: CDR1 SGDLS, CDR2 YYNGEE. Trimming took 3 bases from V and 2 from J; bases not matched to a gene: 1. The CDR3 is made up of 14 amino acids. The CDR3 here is CASSDRGTNEKLFF. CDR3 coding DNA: TGTGCCAGCAGCGACAGGGGTACTAATGAAAAACTGTTTTTT.